The 20 T cell receptor beta chains presented below share a single source sample, sequenced in a study of response to subunit inactivated influenza vaccine. TCRdb reanalysed the RT-PCR reads using MiXCR and keeps one entry per CDR3 protein. Of 500,000 or so distinct CDR3 sequences listed, approximately 15% are singletons. The sequences come from CD4+ T cells sorted from PBMCs, collected less than 30 months after vaccination. These receptors were obtained from a man between 50 and 70 years old who received an inactivated influenza vaccine.

A few counts support this clonotype. This chain links TRBV4-3 with TRBJ2-4; D remains ambiguous. V dropped 2 bases and J dropped 0 bases, with 11 bases sitting between them. The CDR3 has 16 amino acids. Germline CDR1 LGHNA, CDR2 YSLEER. Written as DNA, the CDR3 is TGCGCCAGCAGCCAACAGTTTGGGGTAGCCAAAAACATTCAGTACTTC. As protein: CASSQQFGVAKNIQYF.

V usage is TRBV20-1 and J usage is TRBJ2-3; D call uncertain. V was shortened by 1 base and J by 1 base, with 9 bases between the two germline ends. The CDR3 runs to 14 residues. Germline V lookup: CDR1 DFQATT, CDR2 SNEGSKA (reference sequence). CDR3 sequence reads: CSARVPWGTDTQYF. CDR3 DNA sequence: TGCAGTGCTAGAGTGCCTTGGGGCACAGATACGCAGTATTTT.

The table lists this clonotype with a few counts. This chain links TRBV5-1 with TRBJ1-6; a possible D gene is TRBD1 (6 bases). The length of the CDR3 is 13 residues. Germline V lookup: CDR1 SGHRS, CDR2 YFSETQ. The V gene lost 4 bases and the J gene lost 9 bases, with 11 bases spanning the gap. As DNA, the CDR3 is TGCGCCAGCAGCCAGGACAGCCCTTCACCCCTCCACTTT. As protein: CASSQDSPSPLHF.

In its sample, this clonotype was seen a few times. This sequence joins TRBV20-1 and TRBJ2-1; 8 positions agree with TRBD2. The V and J ends lost 6 bases and 8 bases, in that order; junction bases with no gene match: 6. Germline lookup yields CDR1 DFQATT and CDR2 SNEGSKA (reference sequence). The CDR3 extends over 12 amino acids. The CDR3 nucleotides are TGCAGTGCCGCAAAAGCGGGAGATGAGCAGTTCTTC. This translates into CSAAKAGDEQFF.

This clonotype was detected only a few times. This chain links TRBV6-4 with TRBJ2-3, with 9 positions matching TRBD2. V shed 8 bases, J shed 2 bases, and the junction held 5 bases outside the gene matches. The CDR3 totals 14 residues. CDR1 MRHNA and CDR2 SNTAGT come from the germline V gene. The CDR3 is CASCSGSVTDTQYF. The CDR3 nucleotides read TGTGCCAGCTGTAGCGGGAGTGTCACAGATACGCAGTATTTT.

This clonotype was seen a few times. This sequence joins TRBV7-3 and TRBJ2-1; D is undetermined. Trimming shortened V by 0 bases and J by 5 bases, and 14 bases separated the two germline ends. The CDR3 has 16 amino acids. Germline V gene lookup returns CDR1 SGHTA and CDR2 FQGTGA. The CDR3 here is CASSLTFFTTNNEQFF. For the CDR3, the DNA is TGTGCCAGCAGCTTAACCTTTTTTACTACCAACAATGAGCAGTTCTTC.

The genes are TRBV5-1 and TRBJ2-5, with D unclear. Between the trimmed V and J ends, which lost 1 base and 1 base, there was a span of 8 bases. Germline values: CDR1 SGHRS, CDR2 YFSETQ. CDR3 length equals 14 residues. The chain's CDR3 is CASSLFDGQETQYF. The DNA for the CDR3 is TGCGCCAGCAGCTTGTTTGACGGCCAAGAGACCCAGTACTTC.

This clonotype has ten or more counts. The J gene is TRBJ2-2, the V gene TRBV7-2; D gene unclear. V was shortened by 3 bases and J by 4 bases, with 3 bases between the two germline ends. Germline V gene data show CDR1 as SGHTA and CDR2 as FQGNSA. The CDR3 runs to 12 residues. The CDR3 DNA reads as TGTGCCAGCAGCTTCCGCACCGGGGAGCTGTTTTTT. Translated, it gives CASSFRTGELFF.

There are many counts of this clonotype. This chain joins TRBV28 and TRBJ1-1; D remains ambiguous. CDR3 size: 16 residues. CDR1 and CDR2 (germline): MDHEN, SYDVKM. Trimming cost V 3 bases and J 1 base, with 15 bases left between them. CDR3 amino acids: CASSFRGSGSNTEAFF. The CDR3 DNA reads TGTGCCAGCAGTTTTCGTGGCAGCGGTTCGAACACTGAAGCTTTCTTT.

V is TRBV3-1 and J is TRBJ2-7, with 8 bases aligning to TRBD1. The CDR3 loop spans 14 amino acids. Germline V gene data show CDR1 as LGHDT and CDR2 as YNNKEL (reference sequence). V gave up 1 base and J gave up 5 bases; unmatched junction bases: 4. The CDR3 loop is CASSQVVRGHEQYF. CDR3 in DNA: TGTGCCAGCAGCCAAGTTGTCAGGGGGCACGAGCAGTACTTC.

There are a few counts of this clonotype. This chain links TRBV6-1 with TRBJ1-5; D is possibly TRBD1 (5 bases). From germline, CDR1 is MNHNS and CDR2 SASEGT. The CDR3 covers 13 residues. The V gene lost 7 bases and the J gene lost 4 bases, with 11 bases spanning the gap. CDR3 in DNA: TGTGCCAGCACTACCAGGGAGAATCAGCCCCAGCATTTT. Translating gives CASTTRENQPQHF.

The chain combines TRBV7-9 with TRBJ2-5; D is uncertain. Germline V gives CDR1 SEHNR, CDR2 FQNEAQ (reference sequence). V lost 5 bases, J lost 2 bases, and 18 bases lay in between. This CDR3 comprises 16 residues. CDR3 sequence (DNA): TGTGCCAGCAGCCGTAGGTGGACCGGCTCTCAAGAGACCCAGTACTTC. Translation: CASSRRWTGSQETQYF.

This clonotype was observed many times. This rearrangement joins TRBV5-1 to TRBJ2-1; D remains ambiguous. The germline V and J ends were trimmed by 5 bases and 4 bases, with 13 bases remaining between them. CDR3 size: 14 residues. The germline V gene encodes CDR1 SGHRS and CDR2 YFSETQ. The CDR3 DNA reads as TGCGCCAGCAGTGACCCCTGGGGATACAATGAGCAGTTCTTC. Translating gives CASSDPWGYNEQFF.

The J gene is TRBJ2-3, the V gene TRBV5-1; 7 positions match TRBD1. Germline V gives CDR1 SGHRS, CDR2 YFSETQ. The length of the CDR3 is 14 residues. V gave up 0 bases and J gave up 5 bases; unmatched junction bases: 3. The CDR3 protein is CASSLEGAEDTQYF. In DNA form, the CDR3 reads TGCGCCAGCAGCTTGGAGGGGGCCGAAGATACGCAGTATTTT.

This clonotype was seen a few times. CDR3 nucleotides: TGTGCCAGCAGTTCAGCGACTAGGTACACAGATACGCAGTATTTT. Its translation is CASSSATRYTDTQYF. The chain has TRBV12-3 or TRBV12-4 and TRBJ2-3, with D tentatively TRBD2 (6 bases). This CDR3 comprises 15 residues. V was trimmed by 4 bases and J by 2 bases, leaving 13 bases between them.

This clonotype was counted ten times or more. The chain recombines TRBV4-3 with TRBJ2-3, with TRBD2 matching over 10 bases. Germline V gene sequence: CDR1 LGHNA, CDR2 YSLEER. This CDR3 is built from 17 residues. The junction had 10 bases not matched to a gene; V was cut back by 0 bases and J by 7 bases. This CDR3 reads CASSQDRASGRSNTQYF. The CDR3 nucleotides read TGCGCCAGCAGCCAAGATAGGGCTAGCGGGAGATCAAATACGCAGTATTTT.

The CDR3 DNA is TGCGCCAGCAGCCAAGAACGTAATTCACCCCTCCACTTT. Translation gives CASSQERNSPLHF. The rearrangement links TRBV4-3 to TRBJ1-6; D uncertain. The ends were cut back, 0 bases at V and 6 bases at J, with 3 bases in the middle. Per the germline V gene, CDR1 is LGHNA and CDR2 is YSLEER. The CDR3 covers 13 residues.

This chain connects TRBV5-1 to TRBJ1-2; D gene uncertain. The CDR3 consists of 13 residues. The germline CDR1 and CDR2 sequences are SGHRS and YFSETQ. V dropped 2 bases and J dropped 4 bases, with 9 bases sitting between them. The CDR3 DNA reads as TGCGCCAGCAGCTTAGAAAGCCTCTATGGCTACACCTTC. It encodes CASSLESLYGYTF.

This chain joins TRBV6-8 and TRBJ2-7; D may be TRBD1 (6 bases). Deletions cut 4 bases from V and 2 bases from J, with 18 bases between. The CDR3 has 16 residues. Germline values: CDR1 MNHGY, CDR2 SAAAGT. The CDR3 DNA follows: TGTGCCAGCAGTTGCCTGAATGAGGGACACACCTACGAGCAGTACTTC. Protein: CASSCLNEGHTYEQYF.

The chain combines TRBV7-9 with TRBJ1-2; TRBD1 agrees at 9 bases. Looked up from germline, CDR1 is SEHNR and CDR2 is FQNEAQ (reference sequence). The V and J ends lost 1 base and 4 bases, in that order; junction bases with no gene match: 7. CDR3 length equals 16 residues. The CDR3 loop is CASSLGWDRAPYGYTF. For the CDR3, the DNA is TGTGCCAGCAGCTTAGGGTGGGACAGGGCTCCCTATGGCTACACCTTC.